These 5 T cell receptor beta chains originate from one sample sequenced in a study of technical replicates of blood from a handful of donors. Generated by immunoSEQ multiplex PCR, the TCRdb table keeps only in-frame clones and is missing some. The repertoire consists of tens of thousands of clones, with roughly 95% occurring once and the leading ten covering approximately 0.39%. The sequenced sample consisted of T cells isolated from PBMCs. These receptors were taken from a human donor in good health.

V and J are TRBV27 and TRBJ1-1; D is uncertain. CDR3 length: 11 residues. V was clipped by 9 bases and J by 6 bases, with 11 bases between them. Per germline, CDR1 MNHEY and CDR2 SMNVEV (reference sequence). CDR3 amino acids: CARGLGPEAFF. The CDR3 nucleotides read TGTGCCAGGGGTTTAGGCCCTGAAGCTTTCTTT.

The rearrangement links TRBV5-1 to TRBJ2-3; possible D gene TRBD2, 5 bases. The germline V and J ends were trimmed by 5 bases and 0 bases, with 13 bases remaining between them. In germline, CDR1 is SGHRS, CDR2 YFSETQ. This CDR3 has 15 residues. CDR3 region: CASRSQDFSTDTQYF. The CDR3 nucleotides are TGCGCCAGCAGGTCCCAGGACTTTAGCACAGATACGCAGTATTTT. Looking up the rest from reference TRBV5-1 and TRBJ2-3 gives the full variable domain: KAGVTQTPRYLIKTRGQQVTLSCSPISGHRSVSWYQQTPGQGLQFLFEYFSETQRNKGNFPGRFSGRQFSNSRSEMNVSTLELGDSALYLCASRSQDFSTDTQYFGPGTRLTVL.

The chain combines TRBV18 with TRBJ2-7; 9 bases map to TRBD2. From germline, CDR1 is KGHSH and CDR2 LQKENI. The CDR3 has 17 residues. V was pared by 3 bases and J by 3 bases, with 12 bases of the junction left unmatched. For the CDR3, the DNA is TGTGCCAGCTCACCCGGTAGCGGGAGTGTTCCTTTCTACGAGCAGTACTTC. Protein sequence: CASSPGSGSVPFYEQYF.

The chain couples TRBV6-5 to TRBJ1-2; 7 nucleotides line up with TRBD1. Germline CDR1 MNHEY, CDR2 SVGAGI. V lost 4 bases to trimming and J lost 4 bases; unmatched junction nucleotides: 3. The CDR3 is made up of 13 amino acids. CDR3 DNA: TGTGCCAGCAGTTGGCGGGACAGCTATGGCTACACCTTC. Encoded protein: CASSWRDSYGYTF.

The chain employs TRBV2 and TRBJ2-7; TRBD1 matches at 7 bases. In germline, CDR1 is SNHLY, CDR2 FYNNEI. There are 14 residues in the CDR3. The ends lost 7 bases at V and 2 bases at J; junction bases unmatched: 8. CDR3 amino acids: CASIRPDRAYEQYF. The CDR3 region has the DNA TGTGCCAGCATACGGCCCGACAGGGCCTACGAGCAGTACTTC.